The entry below gives a single T cell receptor beta chain sequence along with its context. The target antigen is unknown. This sample stems from a study of cytomegalovirus exposure and HLA in healthy donors. The study's findings and limits: Productive status was seen about 87% or about 30% of the time for most TCR beta V segments in an earlier analysis. A missense DCLRE1C variant was associated with V- and J-gene trimming of TCR beta chains in a later analysis, and an independent cohort replicated the association.

Primers included in the PCR were 60 Vbeta and 13 Jbeta primers. Some clones are missing from TCRdb's copy, which holds only in-frame ones; the method was immunoSEQ multiplex PCR. The sample records some 160,000 clones, around 80% being singletons. There are 13 residues in the CDR3. Germline V CDR1 and CDR2: LNHNV, YYDKDF (reference sequence). Trimming shortened V by 4 bases and J by 3 bases, and 9 bases separated the two germline ends. This chain joins TRBV15 and TRBJ1-1, with a tentative D call TRBD1 (6 bases). The origin of this receptor is a man between 35 and 55 years old in good health and CMV-seronegative. Sequencing input: PBMCs. CDR3 residues: CATSTTGYTEAFF. The CDR3 nucleotides read TGTGCCACCAGCACAACAGGGTACACTGAAGCTTTCTTT. Supplemented by reference TRBV15 and TRBJ1-1, the full variable domain reads DAMVIQNPRYQVTQFGKPVTLSCSQTLNHNVMYWYQQKSSQAPKLLFHYYDKDFNNEADTPDNFQSRRPNTSFCFLDIRSPGLGDTAMYLCATSTTGYTEAFFGQGTRLTVV.